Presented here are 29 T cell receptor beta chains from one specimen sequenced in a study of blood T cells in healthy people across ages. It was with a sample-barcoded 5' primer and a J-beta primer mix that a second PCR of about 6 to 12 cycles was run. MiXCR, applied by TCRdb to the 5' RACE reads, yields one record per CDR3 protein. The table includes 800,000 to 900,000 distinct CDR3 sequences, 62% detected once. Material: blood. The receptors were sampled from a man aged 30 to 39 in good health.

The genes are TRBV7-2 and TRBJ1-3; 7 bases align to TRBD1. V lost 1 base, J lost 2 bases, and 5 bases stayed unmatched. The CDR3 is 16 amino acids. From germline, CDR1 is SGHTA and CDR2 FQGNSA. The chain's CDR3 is CASSLVAQGTGNTIYF. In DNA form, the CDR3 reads TGTGCCAGCAGCTTAGTAGCACAGGGGACTGGAAACACCATATATTTT.

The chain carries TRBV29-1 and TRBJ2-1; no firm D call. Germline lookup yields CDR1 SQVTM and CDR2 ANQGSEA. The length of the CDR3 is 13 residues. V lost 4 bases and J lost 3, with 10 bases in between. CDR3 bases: TGCAGCGTTGGGAAGGGCCTCTACAATGAGCAGTTCTTC. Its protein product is CSVGKGLYNEQFF.

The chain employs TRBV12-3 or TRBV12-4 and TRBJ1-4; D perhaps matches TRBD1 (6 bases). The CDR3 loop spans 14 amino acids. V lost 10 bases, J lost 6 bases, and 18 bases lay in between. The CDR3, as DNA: TGTGCCATCAAGAACAGGGTTATCGATGAAAAACTGTTTTTT. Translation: CAIKNRVIDEKLFF.

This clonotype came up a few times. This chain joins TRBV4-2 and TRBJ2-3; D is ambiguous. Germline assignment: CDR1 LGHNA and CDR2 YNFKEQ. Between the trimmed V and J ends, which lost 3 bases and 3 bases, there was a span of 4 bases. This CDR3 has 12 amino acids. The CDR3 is CASSHYTDTQYF. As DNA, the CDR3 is TGTGCCAGCAGCCACTATACAGATACGCAGTATTTT.

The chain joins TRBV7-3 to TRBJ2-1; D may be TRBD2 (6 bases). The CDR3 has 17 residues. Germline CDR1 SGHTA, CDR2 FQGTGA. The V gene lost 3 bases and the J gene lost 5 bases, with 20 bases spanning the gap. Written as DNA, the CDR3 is TGTGCCAGCAGCTTCCCCACCACGGGACTCGCGGACAATGAGCAGTTCTTC. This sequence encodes CASSFPTTGLADNEQFF.

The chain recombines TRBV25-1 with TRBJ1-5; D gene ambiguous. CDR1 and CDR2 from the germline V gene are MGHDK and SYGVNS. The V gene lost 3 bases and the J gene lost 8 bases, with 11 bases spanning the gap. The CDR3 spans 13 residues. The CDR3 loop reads CASSEGASEPQHF. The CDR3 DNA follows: TGTGCCAGCAGTGAGGGTGCTTCGGAGCCCCAGCATTTT. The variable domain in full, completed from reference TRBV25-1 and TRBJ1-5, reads EADIYQTPRYLVIGTGKKITLECSQTMGHDKMYWYQQDPGMELHLIHYSYGVNSTEKGDLSSESTVSRIRTEHFPLTLESARPSHTSQYLCASSEGASEPQHFGDGTRLSIL.

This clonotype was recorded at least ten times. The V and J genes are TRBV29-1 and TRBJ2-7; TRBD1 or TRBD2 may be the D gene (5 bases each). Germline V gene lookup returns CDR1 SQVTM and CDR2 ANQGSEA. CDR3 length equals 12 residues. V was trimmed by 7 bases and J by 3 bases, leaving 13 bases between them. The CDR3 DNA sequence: TGCAGCGCTGGGGACCGGAACTACGAGCAGTACTTC. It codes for CSAGDRNYEQYF.

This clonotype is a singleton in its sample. CDR3 sequence: CASSQGGQGFQETQYF. CDR3 nucleotides: TGTGCCAGCAGCCAAGGGGGACAGGGCTTCCAAGAGACCCAGTACTTC. The genes are TRBV3-1 and TRBJ2-5, with 9 bases matching TRBD1. V was clipped by 1 base and J by 1 base; unmatched bases: 4. Germline CDR1 and CDR2: LGHDT and YNNKEL (reference sequence). CDR3 length equals 16 residues.

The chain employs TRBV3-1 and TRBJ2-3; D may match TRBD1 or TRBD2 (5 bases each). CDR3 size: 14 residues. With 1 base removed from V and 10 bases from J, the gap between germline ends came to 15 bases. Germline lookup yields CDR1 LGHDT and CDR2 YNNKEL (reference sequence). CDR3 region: CASSQGDPKRAQYF. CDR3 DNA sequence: TGTGCCAGCAGCCAAGGGGACCCCAAGAGGGCGCAGTATTTT.

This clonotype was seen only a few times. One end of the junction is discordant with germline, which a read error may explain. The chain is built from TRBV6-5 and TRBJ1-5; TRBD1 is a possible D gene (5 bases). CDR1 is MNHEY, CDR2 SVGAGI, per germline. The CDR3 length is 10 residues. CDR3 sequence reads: CACGGQPQHF. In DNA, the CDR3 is TGCGCCTGTGGGGGACAGCCCCAGCATTTT.

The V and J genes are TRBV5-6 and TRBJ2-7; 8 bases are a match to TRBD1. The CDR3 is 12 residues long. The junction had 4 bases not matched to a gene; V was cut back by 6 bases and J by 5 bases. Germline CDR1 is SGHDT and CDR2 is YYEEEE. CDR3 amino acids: CASTQGAHEQYF. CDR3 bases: TGTGCCAGCACTCAGGGGGCCCACGAGCAGTACTTC.

CDR3 amino acids: CSAGQGSNQPQHF. The DNA of the CDR3 is TGCAGCGCTGGACAGGGGAGCAATCAGCCCCAGCATTTT. This sequence joins TRBV29-1 and TRBJ1-5; 9 bases align to TRBD1. J was trimmed by 1 base and V by 7 bases; bases with no gene match: 2. This CDR3 contains 13 residues. Germline V gene lookup returns CDR1 SQVTM and CDR2 ANQGSEA.

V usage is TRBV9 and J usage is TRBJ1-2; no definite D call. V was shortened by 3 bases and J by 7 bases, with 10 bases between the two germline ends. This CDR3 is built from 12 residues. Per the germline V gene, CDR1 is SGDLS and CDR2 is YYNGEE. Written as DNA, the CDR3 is TGTGCCAGCAGCGCACGGGCGGTTGGCTACACCTTC. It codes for CASSARAVGYTF. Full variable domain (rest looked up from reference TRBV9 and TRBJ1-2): DSGVTQTPKHLITATGQRVTLRCSPRSGDLSVYWYQQSLDQGLQFLIQYYNGEERAKGNILERFSAQQFPDLHSELNLSSLELGDSALYFCASSARAVGYTFGSGTRLTVV.

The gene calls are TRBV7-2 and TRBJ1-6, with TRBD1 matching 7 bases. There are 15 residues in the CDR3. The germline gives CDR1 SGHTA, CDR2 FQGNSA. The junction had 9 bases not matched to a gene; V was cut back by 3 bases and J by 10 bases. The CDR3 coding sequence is TGTGCCAGCAGCTTGGAAAGACAGGGCGGCTCACCCCTCCACTTT. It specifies CASSLERQGGSPLHF. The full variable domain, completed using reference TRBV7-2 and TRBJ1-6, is GAGVSQSPSNKVTEKGKDVELRCDPISGHTALYWYRQSLGQGLEFLIYFQGNSAPDKSGLPSDRFSAERTGGSVSTLTIQRTQQEDSAVYLCASSLERQGGSPLHFGNGTRLTVT.

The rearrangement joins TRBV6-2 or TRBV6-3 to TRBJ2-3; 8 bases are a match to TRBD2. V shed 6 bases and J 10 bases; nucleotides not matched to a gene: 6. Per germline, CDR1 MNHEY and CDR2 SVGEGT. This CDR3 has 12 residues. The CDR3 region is CASRRAGVAQYF. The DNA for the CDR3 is TGTGCCAGCAGGAGAGCGGGGGTGGCGCAGTATTTT.

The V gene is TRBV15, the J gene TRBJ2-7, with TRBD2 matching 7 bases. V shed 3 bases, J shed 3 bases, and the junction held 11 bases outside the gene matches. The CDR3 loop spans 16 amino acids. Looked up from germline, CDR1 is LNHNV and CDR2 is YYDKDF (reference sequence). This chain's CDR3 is CATSSETGGRRYEQYF. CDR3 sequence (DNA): TGTGCCACCAGCAGCGAAACCGGCGGGAGACGCTACGAGCAGTACTTC.

Here the CDR3 reads CASSLGQAYEETQYF. In DNA form, the CDR3 reads TGCGCCAGCAGCTTGGGACAGGCCTATGAAGAGACCCAGTACTTC. The chain recombines TRBV5-1 with TRBJ2-5; the D gene is possibly TRBD1 (6 bases). The CDR3 spans 15 residues. Germline V gene data show CDR1 as SGHRS and CDR2 as YFSETQ. V was cut by 0 bases and J by 3 bases, with 12 bases left in between.

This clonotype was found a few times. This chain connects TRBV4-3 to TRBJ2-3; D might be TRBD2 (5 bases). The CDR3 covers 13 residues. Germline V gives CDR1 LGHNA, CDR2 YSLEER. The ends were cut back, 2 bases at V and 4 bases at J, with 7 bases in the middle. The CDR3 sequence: CASSQTRPDTQYF. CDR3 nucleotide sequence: TGCGCCAGCAGCCAAACTAGGCCAGATACGCAGTATTTT.

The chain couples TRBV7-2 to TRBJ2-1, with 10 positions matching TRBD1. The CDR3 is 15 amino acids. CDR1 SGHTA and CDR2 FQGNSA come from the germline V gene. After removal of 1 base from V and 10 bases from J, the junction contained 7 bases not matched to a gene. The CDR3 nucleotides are TGTGCCAGCAGCTTAGGACAGGGGGCGATTTACGAGCAGTTCTTC. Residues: CASSLGQGAIYEQFF.

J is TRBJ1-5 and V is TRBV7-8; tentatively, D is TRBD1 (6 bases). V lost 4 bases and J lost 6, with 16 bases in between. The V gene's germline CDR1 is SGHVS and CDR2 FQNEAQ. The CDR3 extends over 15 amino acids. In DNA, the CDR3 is TGTGCCAGCAGCTCCCCGACAGGAGGTATTCAGCCCCAGCATTTT. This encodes CASSSPTGGIQPQHF.

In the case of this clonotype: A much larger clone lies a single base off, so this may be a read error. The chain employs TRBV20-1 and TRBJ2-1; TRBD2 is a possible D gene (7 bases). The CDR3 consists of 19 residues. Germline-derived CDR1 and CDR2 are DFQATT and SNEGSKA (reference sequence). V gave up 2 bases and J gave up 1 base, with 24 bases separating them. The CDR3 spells CSARPPGRGPDLSYNEQFF. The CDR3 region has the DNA TGCAGTGCTAGACCCCCCGGGCGGGGGCCCGATCTTTCCTACAATGAGCAGTTCTTC.

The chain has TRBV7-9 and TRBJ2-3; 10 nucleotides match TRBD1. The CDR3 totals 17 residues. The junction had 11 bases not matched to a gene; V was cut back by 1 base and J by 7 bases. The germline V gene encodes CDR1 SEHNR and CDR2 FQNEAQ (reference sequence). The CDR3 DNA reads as TGTGCCAGCAGCTTAGGACAGGGGGCGACAAGCCCATATACGCAGTATTTT. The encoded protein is CASSLGQGATSPYTQYF.

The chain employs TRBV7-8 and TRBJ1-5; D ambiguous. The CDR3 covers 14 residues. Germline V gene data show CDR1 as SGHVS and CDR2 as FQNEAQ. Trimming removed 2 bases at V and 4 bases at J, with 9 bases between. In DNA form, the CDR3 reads TGTGCCAGCAGCTTACACCCGTGGAATCAGCCCCAGCATTTT. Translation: CASSLHPWNQPQHF.

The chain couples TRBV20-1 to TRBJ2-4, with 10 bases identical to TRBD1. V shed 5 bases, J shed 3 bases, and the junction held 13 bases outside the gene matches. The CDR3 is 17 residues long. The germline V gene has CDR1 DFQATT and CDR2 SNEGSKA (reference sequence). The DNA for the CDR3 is TGCAGTGCTTTCAGGGCAGGACAGGGGGAGGTCAAAAACATTCAGTACTTC. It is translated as CSAFRAGQGEVKNIQYF.

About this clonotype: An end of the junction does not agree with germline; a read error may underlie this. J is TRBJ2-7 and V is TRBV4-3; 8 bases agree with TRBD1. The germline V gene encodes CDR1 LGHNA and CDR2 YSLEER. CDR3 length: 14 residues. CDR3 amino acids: CASSPTGAGYGQYF. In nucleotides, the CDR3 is TGCGCCAGCAGCCCGACAGGGGCGGGTTACGGGCAGTACTTC.

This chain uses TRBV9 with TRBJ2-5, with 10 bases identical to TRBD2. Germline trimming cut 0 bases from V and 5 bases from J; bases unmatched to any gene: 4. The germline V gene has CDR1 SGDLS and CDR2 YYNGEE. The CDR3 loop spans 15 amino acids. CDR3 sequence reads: CASSVEAGGLETQYF. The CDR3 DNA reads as TGTGCCAGCAGCGTAGAAGCGGGGGGGCTGGAGACCCAGTACTTC.

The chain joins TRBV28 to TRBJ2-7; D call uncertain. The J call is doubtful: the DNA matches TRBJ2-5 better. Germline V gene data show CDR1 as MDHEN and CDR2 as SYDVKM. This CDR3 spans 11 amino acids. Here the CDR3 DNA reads TGTGCCTCGGCGGTTCCCGAGACCCAGTACTTC. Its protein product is CASAVPETQYF.

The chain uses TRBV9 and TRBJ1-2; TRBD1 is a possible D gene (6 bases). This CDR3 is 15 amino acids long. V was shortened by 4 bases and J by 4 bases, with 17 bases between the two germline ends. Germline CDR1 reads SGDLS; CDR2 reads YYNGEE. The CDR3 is CASSHRVQGGYGYTF. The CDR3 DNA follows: TGTGCCAGCAGCCACAGGGTACAGGGTGGCTATGGCTACACCTTC.

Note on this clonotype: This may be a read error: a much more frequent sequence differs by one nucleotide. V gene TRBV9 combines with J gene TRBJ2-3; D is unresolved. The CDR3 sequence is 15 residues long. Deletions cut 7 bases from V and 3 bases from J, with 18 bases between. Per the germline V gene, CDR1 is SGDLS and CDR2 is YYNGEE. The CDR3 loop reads CASGPAGESTDTQYF. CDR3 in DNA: TGTGCCAGCGGCCCGGCCGGAGAGAGTACAGATACGCAGTATTTT.